This T cell receptor (beta chain) came from a study of human T cells and chemical hapten exposure. Overall study: On the upper back, patch tests were applied with 0.01% DPC and read at 6 days.

The V end lost 1 base, the J end lost 8 bases, and 8 bases lay between the germline ends. Germline V gives CDR1 SEHNR, CDR2 FQNEAQ (reference sequence). This CDR3 spans 12 amino acids. Time point described: patch test 1, 2 weeks after DPC sensitization. Treatment indicated: therapeutic diphenylcyclopropenone sensitization with weekly scalp DPC. Via MiXCR, TCRdb re-called the RACE reads, giving one row per CDR3 protein. The data contain 180,000 or so distinct CDR3 sequences, roughly 15% of them singletons. The sequence was collected from a woman aged 25 to 45 with alopecia areata. Some clones in this sample may be carry-over from other donors' samples. V is TRBV7-9 and J is TRBJ1-2; no clear D. The sequenced sample was whole blood, obtained in connection with sensitization to the hapten diphenylcyclopropenone (DPC). CDR3 sequence (DNA): TGTGCCAGCAGCTTAGGGGAGGGCGGCTACACCTTC. As protein: CASSLGEGGYTF.